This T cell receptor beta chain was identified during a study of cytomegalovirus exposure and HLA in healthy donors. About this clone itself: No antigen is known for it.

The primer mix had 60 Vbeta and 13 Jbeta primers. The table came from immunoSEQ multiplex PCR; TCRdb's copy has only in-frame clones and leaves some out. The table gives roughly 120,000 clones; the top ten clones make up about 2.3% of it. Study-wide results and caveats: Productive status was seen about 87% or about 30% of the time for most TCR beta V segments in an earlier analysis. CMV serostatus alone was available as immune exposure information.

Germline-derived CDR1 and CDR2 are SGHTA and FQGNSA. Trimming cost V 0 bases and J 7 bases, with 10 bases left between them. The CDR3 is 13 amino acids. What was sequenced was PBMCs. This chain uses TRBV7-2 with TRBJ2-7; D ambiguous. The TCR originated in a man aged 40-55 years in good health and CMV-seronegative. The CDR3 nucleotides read TGTGCCAGCAGCTTAGCGGATCTAGGAGAGCAGTACTTC. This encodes CASSLADLGEQYF.